This TCR beta chain appears in the sequencing data of a study of CD8 T cells in Susac syndrome. Random-hexamer reverse transcription was applied to about 0.45 to 1 ug RNA. The authors amplified TCR beta CDR3 across 54 Vbeta and 13 Jbeta using immunoSEQ multiplex PCR. In TCRdb, the immunoSEQ multiplex PCR reads were re-called with MiXCR into one record per CDR3 protein. The sample records 200,000 to 250,000 distinct CDR3 sequences, around nine tenths being singletons. V lost 8 bases to trimming and J lost 0 bases, with 13 bases between them. Germline CDR1 reads SQVTM; CDR2 reads ANQGSEA. The CDR3 is 13 amino acids. CD8+ and CD4+ T cells from blood underwent TCR beta sequencing, which was carried out in a high-throughput format.

The receptor was isolated from a human donor with multiple sclerosis. Sequenced material: CD8+ T cells from PBMCs. The chain couples TRBV29-1 to TRBJ1-1; D might be TRBD1 (5 bases). CDR3: CSPEEGLNTEAFF. The CDR3 DNA reads TGCAGCCCCGAAGAGGGGCTGAACACTGAAGCTTTCTTT. Full variable domain (remainder filled in from reference TRBV29-1 and TRBJ1-1): SAVISQKPSRDICQRGTSLTIQCQVDSQVTMMFWYRQQPGQSLTLIATANQGSEATYESGFVIDKFPISRPNLTFSTLTVSNMSPEDSSIYLCSPEEGLNTEAFFGQGTRLTVV.